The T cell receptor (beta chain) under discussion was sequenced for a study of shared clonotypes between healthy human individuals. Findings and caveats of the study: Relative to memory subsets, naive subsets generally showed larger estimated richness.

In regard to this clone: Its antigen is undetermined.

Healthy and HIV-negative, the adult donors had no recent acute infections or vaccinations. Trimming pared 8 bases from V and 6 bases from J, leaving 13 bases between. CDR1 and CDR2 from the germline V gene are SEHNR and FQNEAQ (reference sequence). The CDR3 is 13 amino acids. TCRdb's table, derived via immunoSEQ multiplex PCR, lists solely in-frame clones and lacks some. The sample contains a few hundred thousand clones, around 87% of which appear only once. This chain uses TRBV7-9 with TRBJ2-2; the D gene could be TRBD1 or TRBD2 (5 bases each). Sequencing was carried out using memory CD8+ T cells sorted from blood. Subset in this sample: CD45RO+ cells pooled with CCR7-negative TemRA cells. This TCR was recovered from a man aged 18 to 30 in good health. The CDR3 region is CASGGSTAGELFF. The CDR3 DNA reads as TGTGCCAGCGGGGGTAGTACTGCCGGGGAGCTGTTTTTT.